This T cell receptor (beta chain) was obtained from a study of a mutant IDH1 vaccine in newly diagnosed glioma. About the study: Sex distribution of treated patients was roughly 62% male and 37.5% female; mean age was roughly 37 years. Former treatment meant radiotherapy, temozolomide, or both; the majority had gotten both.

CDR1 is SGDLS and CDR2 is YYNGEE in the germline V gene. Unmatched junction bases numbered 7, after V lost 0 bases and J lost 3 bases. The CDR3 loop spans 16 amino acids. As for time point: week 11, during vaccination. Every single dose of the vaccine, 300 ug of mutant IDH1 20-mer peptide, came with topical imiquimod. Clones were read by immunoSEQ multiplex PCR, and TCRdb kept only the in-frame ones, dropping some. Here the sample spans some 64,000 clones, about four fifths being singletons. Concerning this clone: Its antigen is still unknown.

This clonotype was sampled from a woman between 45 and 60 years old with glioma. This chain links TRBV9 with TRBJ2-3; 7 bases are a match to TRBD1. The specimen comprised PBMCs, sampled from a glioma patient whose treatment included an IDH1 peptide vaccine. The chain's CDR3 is CASSVDQGEGTDTQYF. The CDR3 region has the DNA TGTGCCAGCAGCGTAGATCAGGGGGAAGGTACAGATACGCAGTATTTT.